Following are 21 T cell receptor beta chains from one sample sequenced in a study of T cells in women clearing cervical HPV infection. The repertoire was sequenced with immunoSEQ multiplex PCR; TCRdb's copy has only in-frame clones and lacks some. This repertoire includes 15,000 to 20,000 clones. Sample: blood buffy coat. The source is a woman aged 18 to 75 with a cervical HPV16 infection that either progressed to CIN3+ or cleared (not recorded which).

Turning to this clone: The missing CDR3 end, 3 residues past where the read stops, is filled in from the germline J gene. The chain carries TRBV7-2 and TRBJ2-5; possibly TRBD2 for D (6 bases). From germline, CDR1 is SGHTA and CDR2 FQGNSA. The V end lost 6 bases, the J end lost 5 bases, and 19 bases lay between the germline ends. The CDR3 spans 15 residues. The covered CDR3 bases are TGTGCCAGCAGTTATCGGGGTCCCGGGGGTGAGACC. Translation: CASSYRGPGGET. The whole CDR3 reads CASSYRGPGGETQYF.

In regard to this clone: Sequencing ends 3 residues short of the CDR3 end; the germline J gene provides the rest. Additional DNA sequences in this sample encode the identical CDR3. The gene calls are TRBV5-6 and TRBJ1-2; 7 nucleotides agree with TRBD1. The CDR3 consists of 15 residues. V lost 2 bases to trimming and J lost 1 base; unmatched junction nucleotides: 5. Germline V gene sequence: CDR1 SGHDT, CDR2 YYEEEE. This CDR3 reads CASSFRTGLNYGYTF. The DNA read from the CDR3 is TGTGCCAGCAGCTTTAGGACAGGACTTAACTATGGC.

This clone is identified as medium-sized from frequency. The read falls 3 residues short of the CDR3 end, and the missing part is taken from the germline J gene. This chain connects TRBV29-1 to TRBJ1-1, with D perhaps matching TRBD1 (5 bases). Per the germline V gene, CDR1 is SQVTM and CDR2 is ANQGSEA. The ends were cut back, 3 bases at V and 1 base at J, with 9 bases in the middle. This CDR3 is 13 amino acids long. The CDR3 protein is CSVDLRGNTEAFF. CDR3 DNA (partial): TGCAGCGTTGATTTAAGGGGGAACACTGAA.

Comment on this clone: The read ends 3 residues early relative to the CDR3; the germline J gene fills the gap. The sample carries other DNA sequences with the same CDR3. The V call is TRBV10-3, the J call TRBJ2-7; TRBD1 agrees at 7 bases. V dropped 10 bases and J dropped 0; count of bases not matched to a gene: 9. Germline CDR1 reads ENHRY; CDR2 reads SYGVKD. This CDR3 is built from 14 residues. The CDR3 reads CATSRTGPSYEQYF. CDR3 bases read: TGTGCCACGTCACGGACAGGACCCTCCTACGAG.

As regards this clone: The observed sequence ends 3 residues before the CDR3 terminus, with the missing tail filled in from the germline J gene. This chain joins TRBV7-8 and TRBJ1-2; 9 nucleotides match TRBD1. J gave up 3 bases and V 5 bases, and 10 bases lay outside the gene matches. Looked up from germline, CDR1 is SGHVS and CDR2 is FQNEAQ. The CDR3 consists of 16 residues. The DNA read from the CDR3 is TGTGCCAGCAGCAGGACAGGGGCCGGAGTGGACTATGGC. It specifies CASSRTGAGVDYG. The whole CDR3 sequence is CASSRTGAGVDYGYTF. The whole variable domain, filled in from reference TRBV7-8 and TRBJ1-2, reads GAGVSQSPRYKVAKRGQDVALRCDPISGHVSLFWYQQALGQGPEFLTYFQNEAQLDKSGLPSDRFFAERPEGSVSTLKIQRTQQEDSAVYLCASSRTGAGVDYGYTFGSGTRLTVV.

Concerning this clone itself: The CDR3 extends 3 residues past the end of the read, so its final part is completed from the germline J gene. The gene calls are TRBV6-1 and TRBJ1-1; D gene unclear. V lost 3 bases and J lost 1, with 6 bases in between. The CDR3 is 13 residues long. Germline CDR1 is MNHNS and CDR2 is SASEGT. CDR3 bases read: TGTGCCAGCAGTGAGGGCCGGAACACTGAA. Its protein product is CASSEGRNTE. The CDR3, in full, reads CASSEGRNTEAFF.

The DNA read from the CDR3 is TGTGCCAGTAGTCCAGGGGGCCTTAGTGGT. It encodes CASSPGGLSG. The CDR3 reads in full as CASSPGGLSGQYF. This rearrangement joins TRBV19 to TRBJ2-4; TRBD1 matches at 8 bases. The read falls 3 residues short of the CDR3 end, and the missing part is taken from the germline J gene. This CDR3 contains 13 residues. Germline CDR1 reads LNHDA; CDR2 reads SQIVND (reference sequence).

Worth noting for this clone: From the germline J gene comes the end of the CDR3, since the read stops 3 residues before it. J is TRBJ2-2 and V is TRBV20-1; weak D call: TRBD1 (6 bases). The CDR3 runs 13 residues. Germline V gene data show CDR1 as DFQATT and CDR2 as SNEGSKA (reference sequence). The part of the CDR3 DNA that was read is TGCAGTGCCCAGGACAGTCCAGGAGAAAAG. This sequence encodes CSAQDSPGEK. Given in full, the CDR3 is CSAQDSPGEKLFF.

Notes on this clone: With the read ending 3 residues before the CDR3 end, the germline J gene is used to fill in that end. This chain uses TRBV12-3 or TRBV12-4 with TRBJ2-7, with 10 bases fitting TRBD1. Trimming at V came to 7 bases and at J to 4 bases, leaving 7 bases not matched to a gene. CDR3 length: 14 residues. The CDR3 bases that were read are TGTGCCAGCACCCTAGGACAGGGGGAATACGAG. Its protein product is CASTLGQGEYE. The full-length CDR3 reads as CASTLGQGEYEQYF.

Worth noting for this clone: The read is 3 residues too short to cover the CDR3 end, so that end is filled in from the germline J gene. V usage is TRBV7-2 and J usage is TRBJ2-3; 7 nucleotides line up with TRBD2. The germline gives CDR1 SGHTA, CDR2 FQGNSA. The CDR3 extends over 14 amino acids. CDR3: CASSFSGRRETQYF. The sequenced part of the CDR3 DNA is TGTGCCAGCAGCTTTAGCGGGCGGCGCGAGACG. Together with reference TRBV7-2 and TRBJ2-3, the CDR3 gives the full variable domain: GAGVSQSPSNKVTEKGKDVELRCDPISGHTALYWYRQSLGQGLEFLIYFQGNSAPDKSGLPSDRFSAERTGGSVSTLTIQRTQQEDSAVYLCASSFSGRRETQYFGPGTRLTVL.

As concerns this clone: The read finishes 3 residues shy of the CDR3 end, and the germline J gene is used to complete it. This rearrangement joins TRBV2 to TRBJ1-2, with 8 nucleotides matching TRBD1. This CDR3 has 14 amino acids. CDR1 and CDR2 from the germline V gene are SNHLY and FYNNEI. Losses at the gene ends were 6 bases for V and 2 bases for J; bases not matched to a gene: 5. The CDR3 spells CASRQGQVNYGYTF. The sequenced CDR3 bases are TGTGCCAGCAGACAGGGACAGGTCAACTATGGC.

For this clone: The CDR3 extends 3 residues past the end of the read, so its final part is completed from the germline J gene. This specimen includes other DNA sequences encoding the same CDR3. This rearrangement joins TRBV20-1 to TRBJ1-5; 11 nucleotides agree with TRBD1. After removal of 6 bases from V and 5 bases from J, the junction contained 3 bases not matched to a gene. The germline V gene encodes CDR1 DFQATT and CDR2 SNEGSKA (reference sequence). There are 13 residues in the CDR3. The CDR3 sequence is CSARDRGYQPQHF. Partial CDR3 DNA: TGCAGTGCGAGGGACAGGGGGTATCAGCCC.

About this clone: The CDR3 end falls 3 residues outside the read, so it is completed with the germline J gene. The J gene is TRBJ1-1, the V gene TRBV7-9, with D uncertain. The CDR3 is 14 amino acids. In germline, CDR1 is SEHNR, CDR2 FQNEAQ (reference sequence). Trimming took 0 bases from V and 3 from J, leaving 8 bases between them. The CDR3 sequence: CASSLAREHTEAFF. CDR3 DNA (partial): TGTGCCAGCAGCTTAGCGCGGGAGCACACTGAA.

This clone is medium-sized by frequency. The DNA ends 3 residues before the CDR3 does, and the rest of the CDR3 is filled in from the germline J gene. The V gene is TRBV29-1, the J gene TRBJ2-3; possibly TRBD1 for D (5 bases). Germline CDR1 is SQVTM and CDR2 is ANQGSEA. The CDR3 is made up of 16 amino acids. V was trimmed by 2 bases and J by 0 bases, leaving 15 bases between them. The CDR3 sequence: CSVEIRAGMSTDTQYF. The sequenced part of the CDR3 DNA is TGCAGCGTTGAAATTAGGGCAGGGATGAGCACAGATACG.

Concerning this clone: The sequence runs out 3 residues before the end of the CDR3; the remainder is reconstructed from the germline J gene. The chain combines TRBV28 with TRBJ2-3; tentatively, D is TRBD1 or TRBD2 (5 bases each). Trimming stripped 5 bases from V and 5 bases from J, with 14 bases between. CDR1 and CDR2 from the germline V gene are MDHEN and SYDVKM. The CDR3 has 14 amino acids. This CDR3 is CASSTAGRGDTQYF. The sequenced CDR3 bases are TGTGCCAGCAGTACAGCAGGGAGAGGAGATACG.

For this clone: From the germline J gene comes the end of the CDR3, since the read stops 3 residues before it. The chain uses TRBV9 and TRBJ1-1, with 9 nucleotides matching TRBD1. CDR1 is SGDLS and CDR2 is YYNGEE in the germline V gene. This CDR3 comprises 12 residues. CDR3 loop: CASRSDRGAAFF. The covered CDR3 bases are TGTGCCAGCAGGTCTGACAGGGGGGCA.

To note about this clone: With the read ending 3 residues before the CDR3 end, the germline J gene is used to fill in that end. The V call is TRBV28, the J call TRBJ1-6, with a weak D call TRBD1 (5 bases). Germline values: CDR1 MDHEN, CDR2 SYDVKM. There are 14 residues in the CDR3. The germline V and J ends were trimmed by 3 bases and 6 bases, with 9 bases remaining between them. CDR3 in amino acids: CASSLSGINSPLHF. The part of the CDR3 DNA that was read is TGTGCCAGCAGTTTGTCAGGGATTAATTCACCC.

On this clone: The CDR3 end falls 3 residues outside the read, so it is completed with the germline J gene. The chain links TRBV27 to TRBJ2-7, with a weak D call TRBD2 (6 bases). CDR1 is MNHEY and CDR2 is SMNVEV in the germline V gene (reference sequence). Trimming took 2 bases from V and 3 from J, leaving 14 bases between them. The CDR3 runs 15 residues. CDR3 residues: CASSLASGGFYEQYF. The CDR3 bases that were read are TGTGCCAGCAGTTTAGCCAGCGGAGGGTTCTACGAG.

Concerning this clone itself: The read ends 3 residues early relative to the CDR3; the germline J gene fills the gap. The chain uses TRBV6-2 or TRBV6-3 and TRBJ2-2, with D possibly TRBD2 on 5 matching bases. Germline loops: CDR1 MNHEY, CDR2 SVGEGT. The CDR3 totals 11 residues. The germline V and J ends were trimmed by 6 bases and 6 bases, with 5 bases remaining between them. The CDR3 region is CASRLAGELFF. Partial CDR3 DNA: TGTGCCAGCAGACTAGCCGGGGAG.

Notes on this clone: The CDR3 extends 3 residues past the end of the read, so its final part is completed from the germline J gene. V and J are TRBV18 and TRBJ1-2; possibly TRBD1 for D (6 bases). The V and J ends lost 0 bases and 5 bases respectively, with 10 bases between them. Germline CDR1 reads KGHSH; CDR2 reads LQKENI. The CDR3 totals 14 residues. The sequenced part of the CDR3 DNA is TGTGCCAGCTCACCACCGGGGACACTGTATGGC. Translating gives CASSPPGTLYG. The whole CDR3 sequence reads CASSPPGTLYGYTF.

With regard to this clone: The observed sequence ends 3 residues before the CDR3 terminus, with the missing tail filled in from the germline J gene. V gene TRBV11-2 combines with J gene TRBJ2-3, with D uncertain. CDR1 is SGHAT, CDR2 FQNNGV, per germline. The CDR3 covers 15 residues. The CDR3 sequence: CASSLYVTAQETQYF. The DNA read from the CDR3 is TGTGCCAGCAGCTTATACGTTACAGCCCAAGAGACG.